This T cell receptor beta chain was identified in a study of metastatic and nonmetastatic thyroid tumors. Study background: Repertoires from blood and tumor or nodule tissue of malignant and benign thyroid patients were compared. Study-wide points: Reported TCR beta diversity, measured in blood and tumor, was significantly higher for malignant thyroid tumors than for benign nodules.

V shed 5 bases, J shed 9 bases, and the junction held 3 bases outside the gene matches. The germline CDR1 and CDR2 sequences are MDHEN and SYDVKM. This CDR3 spans 14 amino acids. All patients reached thyroid surgery having received no treatment beforehand. Authors' processing steps: Across clinicopathological groups, CDR3 differences served as the basis for building a distant-metastasis classifier for papillary thyroid cancer. MiXCR was used by TCRdb to re-call the PCR reads. The V and J calls and clone size are TCRdb's, not the authors'. The repertoire holds around 26,000 clones, 20% seen once, with about 4.6% in the top ten. By share of the sample, this clone is medium-sized (0.01 to 0.1%). Its target is not known.

The sequenced sample was adjacent normal tissue. This rearrangement joins TRBV28 to TRBJ1-6, with 11 bases matching TRBD1. This TCR was sampled from a female donor with papillary thyroid cancer or a benign thyroid nodule (not recorded which). Some clones in this sample may be carry-over from other donors' samples. In DNA form, the CDR3 reads TGTGCCAGCAGTAGGACAGGGGGCGGTTCACCCCTCCACTTT. This gives the protein CASSRTGGGSPLHF.